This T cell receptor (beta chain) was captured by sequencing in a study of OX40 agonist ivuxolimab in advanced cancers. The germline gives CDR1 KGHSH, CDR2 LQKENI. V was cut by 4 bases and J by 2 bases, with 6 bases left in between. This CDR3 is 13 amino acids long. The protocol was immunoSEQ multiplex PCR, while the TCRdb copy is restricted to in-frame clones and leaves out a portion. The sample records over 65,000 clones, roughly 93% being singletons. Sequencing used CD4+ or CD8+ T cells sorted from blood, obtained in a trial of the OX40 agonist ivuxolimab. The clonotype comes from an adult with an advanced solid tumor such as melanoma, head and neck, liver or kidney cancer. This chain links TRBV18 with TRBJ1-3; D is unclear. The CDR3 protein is CASSQSAGNTIYF. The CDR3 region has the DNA TGTGCCAGCTCACAGTCGGCTGGAAACACCATATATTTT.